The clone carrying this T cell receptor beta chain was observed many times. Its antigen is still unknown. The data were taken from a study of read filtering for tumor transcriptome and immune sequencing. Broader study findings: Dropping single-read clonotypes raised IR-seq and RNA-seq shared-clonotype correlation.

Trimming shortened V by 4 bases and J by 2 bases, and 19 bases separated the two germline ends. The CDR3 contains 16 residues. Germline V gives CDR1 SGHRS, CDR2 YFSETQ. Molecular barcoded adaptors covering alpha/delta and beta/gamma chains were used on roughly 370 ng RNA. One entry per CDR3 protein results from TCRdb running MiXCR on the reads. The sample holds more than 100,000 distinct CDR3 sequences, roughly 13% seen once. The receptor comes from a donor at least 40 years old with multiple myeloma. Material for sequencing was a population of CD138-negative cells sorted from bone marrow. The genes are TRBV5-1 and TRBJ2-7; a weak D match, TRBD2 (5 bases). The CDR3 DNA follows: TGCGCCAGCAGCGCGGCGAATTCGGGGTCCCCCTACGAGCAGTACTTC. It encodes CASSAANSGSPYEQYF. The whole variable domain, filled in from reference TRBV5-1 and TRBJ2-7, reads KAGVTQTPRYLIKTRGQQVTLSCSPISGHRSVSWYQQTPGQGLQFLFEYFSETQRNKGNFPGRFSGRQFSNSRSEMNVSTLELGDSALYLCASSAANSGSPYEQYFGPGTRLTVT.